The present entry profiles one TCR beta chain with its context. Germline lookup yields CDR1 LNHDA and CDR2 SQIVND (reference sequence). This CDR3 comprises 15 residues. V lost 5 bases, J lost 5 bases, and 8 bases stayed unmatched. The sample is drawn from a study of blood T cell repertoires in COVID-19. Sequencing was performed with immunoSEQ multiplex PCR; in TCRdb, only in-frame clones are kept and a portion is missing. The repertoire holds about 98,000 clones, with about 89% as singletons. The chain is built from TRBV19 and TRBJ2-2; 7 bases match TRBD1. Sequenced material: peripheral blood. The sequence derives from a man between 50 and 59 years old with acute or convalescent COVID-19. In nucleotides, the CDR3 is TGTGCCAGTAGTCTTCACAGGGGTCGGACCGGGGAGCTGTTTTTT. It specifies CASSLHRGRTGELFF.